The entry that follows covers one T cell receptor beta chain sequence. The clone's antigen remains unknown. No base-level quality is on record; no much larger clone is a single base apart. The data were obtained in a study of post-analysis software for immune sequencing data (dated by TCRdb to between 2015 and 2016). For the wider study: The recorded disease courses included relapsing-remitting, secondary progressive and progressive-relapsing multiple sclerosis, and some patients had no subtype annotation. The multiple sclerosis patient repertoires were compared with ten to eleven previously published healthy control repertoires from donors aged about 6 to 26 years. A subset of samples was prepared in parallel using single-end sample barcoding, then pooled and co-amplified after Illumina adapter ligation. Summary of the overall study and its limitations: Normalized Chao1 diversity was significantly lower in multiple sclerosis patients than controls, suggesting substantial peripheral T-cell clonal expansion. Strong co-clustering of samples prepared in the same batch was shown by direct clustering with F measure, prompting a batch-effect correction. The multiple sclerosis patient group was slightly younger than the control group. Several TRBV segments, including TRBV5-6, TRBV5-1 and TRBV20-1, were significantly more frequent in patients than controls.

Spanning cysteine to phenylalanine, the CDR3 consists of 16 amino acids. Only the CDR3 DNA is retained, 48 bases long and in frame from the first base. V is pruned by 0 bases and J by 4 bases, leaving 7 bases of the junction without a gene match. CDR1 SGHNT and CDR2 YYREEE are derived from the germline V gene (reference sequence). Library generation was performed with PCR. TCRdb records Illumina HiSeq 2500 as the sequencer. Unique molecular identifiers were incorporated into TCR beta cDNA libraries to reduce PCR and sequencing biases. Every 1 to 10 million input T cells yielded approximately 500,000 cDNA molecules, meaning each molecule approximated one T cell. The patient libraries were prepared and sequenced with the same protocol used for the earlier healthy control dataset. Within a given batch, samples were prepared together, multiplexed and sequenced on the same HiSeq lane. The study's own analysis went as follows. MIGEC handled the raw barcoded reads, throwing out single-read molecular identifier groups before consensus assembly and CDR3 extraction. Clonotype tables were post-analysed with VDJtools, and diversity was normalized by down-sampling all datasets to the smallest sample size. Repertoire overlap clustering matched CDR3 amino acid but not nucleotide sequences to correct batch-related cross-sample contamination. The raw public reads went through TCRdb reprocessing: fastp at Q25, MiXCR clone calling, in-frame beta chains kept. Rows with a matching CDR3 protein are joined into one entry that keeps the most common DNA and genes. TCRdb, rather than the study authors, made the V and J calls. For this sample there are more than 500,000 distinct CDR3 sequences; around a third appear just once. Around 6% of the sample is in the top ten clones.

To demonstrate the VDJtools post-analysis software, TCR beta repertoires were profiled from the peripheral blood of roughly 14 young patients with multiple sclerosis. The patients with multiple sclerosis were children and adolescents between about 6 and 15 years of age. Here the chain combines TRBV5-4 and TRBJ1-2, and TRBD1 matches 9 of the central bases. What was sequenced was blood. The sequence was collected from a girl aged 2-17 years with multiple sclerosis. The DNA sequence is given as TGTGCCAGCAGCTTGGCCCGGACAGGGGCGAGCTATGGCTACACCTTC. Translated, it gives CASSLARTGASYGYTF.